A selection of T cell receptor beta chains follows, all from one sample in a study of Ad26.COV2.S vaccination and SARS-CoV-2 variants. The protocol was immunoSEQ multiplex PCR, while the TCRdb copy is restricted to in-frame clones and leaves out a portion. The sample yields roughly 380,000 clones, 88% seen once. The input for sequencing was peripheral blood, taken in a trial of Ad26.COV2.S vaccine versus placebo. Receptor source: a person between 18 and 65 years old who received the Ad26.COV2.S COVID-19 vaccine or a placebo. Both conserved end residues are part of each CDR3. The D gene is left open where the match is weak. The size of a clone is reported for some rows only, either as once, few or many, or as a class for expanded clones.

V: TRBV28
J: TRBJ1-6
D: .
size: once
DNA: TGTGCCAGCAGTTTTAGGCAGTTTAATTCACCCCTCCACTTT
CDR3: CASSFRQFNSPLHF

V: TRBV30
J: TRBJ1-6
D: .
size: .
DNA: TGTGCCTGGAGTCCCCTCCGCTCCTATAATTCACCCCTCCACTTT
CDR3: CAWSPLRSYNSPLHF

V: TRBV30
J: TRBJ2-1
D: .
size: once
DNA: TGTGCCTGGAGTCATACGATAGCCCTGAGCTCCTACAATGAGCAGTTCTTC
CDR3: CAWSHTIALSSYNEQFF

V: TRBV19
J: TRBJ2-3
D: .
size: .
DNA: TGTGCCAGTAGTAACAGGCCGGGCACAGATACGCAGTATTTT
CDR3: CASSNRPGTDTQYF

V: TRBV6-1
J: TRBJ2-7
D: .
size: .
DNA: TGTGCCAGCAGTGATGGCCCGTACAACCGGGACGGAGCTGACTACGAGCAGTACTTC
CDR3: CASSDGPYNRDGADYEQYF

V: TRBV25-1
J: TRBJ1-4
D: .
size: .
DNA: TGTGCCAGCAGCGAATTGGGGAGTGATGAAAAACTGTTTTTT
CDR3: CASSELGSDEKLFF

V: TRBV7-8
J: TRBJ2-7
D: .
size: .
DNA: TGTGCCAGCAGACCGACGGGGTACTACGAGCAGTACTTC
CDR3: CASRPTGYYEQYF

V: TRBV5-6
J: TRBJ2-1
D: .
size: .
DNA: TGTGCCAGCAGCTTTTGGGCAGGGGGGCCGTACAATGAGCAGTTCTTC
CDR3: CASSFWAGGPYNEQFF

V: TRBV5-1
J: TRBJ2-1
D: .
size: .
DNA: TGCGCCAGCAGCTTGGCTGGCAGCAGCTCCTACAATGAGCAGTTCTTC
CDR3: CASSLAGSSSYNEQFF

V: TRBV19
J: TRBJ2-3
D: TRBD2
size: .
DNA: TGTGCCAGTAGTATAAACCTGCGTCGGGGGGGCACAGATACGCAGTATTTT
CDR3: CASSINLRRGGTDTQYF

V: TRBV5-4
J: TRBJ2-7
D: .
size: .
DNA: TGTGCCAGCAGAACTGGTGGGGGGCACGAGCAGTACTTC
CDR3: CASRTGGGHEQYF

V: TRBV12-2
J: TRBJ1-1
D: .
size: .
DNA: TGTGCAAGTCGCTTCAGACAGAGTTCCAACACTGAAGCTTTCTTT
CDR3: CASRFRQSSNTEAFF

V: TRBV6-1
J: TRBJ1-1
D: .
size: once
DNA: TGTGCCAGCAGTTCATTCAGGGTGGGGAACACTGAAGCTTTCTTT
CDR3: CASSSFRVGNTEAFF

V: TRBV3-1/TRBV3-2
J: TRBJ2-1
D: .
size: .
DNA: TGTGCCAGCAGCCAAGATTACAGTGTATATGAGCAGTTCTTC
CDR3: CASSQDYSVYEQFF

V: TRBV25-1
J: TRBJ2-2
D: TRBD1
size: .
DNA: TGTGCCAGCAGCCAAACAGGGGGCGGGGAGCTGTTTTTT
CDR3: CASSQTGGGELFF

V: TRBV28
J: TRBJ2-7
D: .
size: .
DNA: TGTGCCAGCAGTTTACCATTGGGACGGACCTACGAGCAGTACTTC
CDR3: CASSLPLGRTYEQYF

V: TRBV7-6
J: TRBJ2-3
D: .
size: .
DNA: TGTGCCAGCAGCTTCTTCCCCAGGGACGGCACAGATACGCAGTATTTT
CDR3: CASSFFPRDGTDTQYF

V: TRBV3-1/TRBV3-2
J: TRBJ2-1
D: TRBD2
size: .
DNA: TGTGCCAGCAGCCAAGCGAGCGGGGGGTCCTTTTACAATGAGCAGTTCTTC
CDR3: CASSQASGGSFYNEQFF

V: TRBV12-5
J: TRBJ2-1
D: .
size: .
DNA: TGTGCTAGTGGTTTGGGACGACTGAAGATCGATGAGCAGTTCTTC
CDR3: CASGLGRLKIDEQFF

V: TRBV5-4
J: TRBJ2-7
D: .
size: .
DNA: TGTGCCAGCAGCTTGGGAGACTCAGAATTGCAGTACTTC
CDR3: CASSLGDSELQYF

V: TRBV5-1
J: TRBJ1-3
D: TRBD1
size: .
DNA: TGCGCCAGCAGCTTGGGATGGGGACAGGGGTCTTCAGGAAACACCATATATTTT
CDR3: CASSLGWGQGSSGNTIYF

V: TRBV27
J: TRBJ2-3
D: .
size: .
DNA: TGTGCCAGCAGTTTAACAGGAACCCATACGCAGTATTTT
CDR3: CASSLTGTHTQYF

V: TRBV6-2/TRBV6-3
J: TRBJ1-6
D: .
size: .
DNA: TGTGCCAGCAGTTACGCCCAGGGGCATTCACCCCTCCACTTT
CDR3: CASSYAQGHSPLHF

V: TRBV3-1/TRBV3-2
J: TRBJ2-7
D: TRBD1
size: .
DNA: TGTGCCAGCAGCCCCGGTTCAGGGGGCAGGTACGAGCAGTACTTC
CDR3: CASSPGSGGRYEQYF

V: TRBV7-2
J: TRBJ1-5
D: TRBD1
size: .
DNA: TGTGCCAGCGGATCACAGGGGGCTGGTCAGCCCCAGCATTTT
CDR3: CASGSQGAGQPQHF

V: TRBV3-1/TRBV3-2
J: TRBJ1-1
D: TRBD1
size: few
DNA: TGTGCCAGCAGCCAACCCGGGGGGACAGGGATGAACACTGAAGCTTTCTTT
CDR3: CASSQPGGTGMNTEAFF

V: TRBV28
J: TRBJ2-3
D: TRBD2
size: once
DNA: TGTGCCAGCAGGCCCTTCGGGGCGCTAGCGGGGTTGGATACGCAGTATTTT
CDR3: CASRPFGALAGLDTQYF

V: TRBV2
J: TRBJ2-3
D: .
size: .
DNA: TGTGCCAGCAGTGAAGGGCAGGGACCAAATCTAGGGGATACGCAGTATTTT
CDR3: CASSEGQGPNLGDTQYF

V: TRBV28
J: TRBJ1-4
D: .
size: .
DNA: TGTGCCAGCAGTTTACAAAGGGAAAAACTGTTTTTT
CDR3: CASSLQREKLFF

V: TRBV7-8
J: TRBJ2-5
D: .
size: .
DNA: TGTGCCAGCACCCAGCCCGCCCTTACCTCGACCCAGTACTTC
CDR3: CASTQPALTSTQYF

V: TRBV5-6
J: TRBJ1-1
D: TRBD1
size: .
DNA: TGTGCCAGCAACTTTTTACAGGGGAGGGGAACTGAAGCTTTCTTT
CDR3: CASNFLQGRGTEAFF

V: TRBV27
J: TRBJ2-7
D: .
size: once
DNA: TGTGCCAGCAGTTTAAGGGGGGGGGCGTCCTACGAGCAGTACTTC
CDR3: CASSLRGGASYEQYF

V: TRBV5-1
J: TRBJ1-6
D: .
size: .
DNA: TGCGCCAGCAGCTTGGGGGGGGCCTCACCCCTCCACTTT
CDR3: CASSLGGASPLHF

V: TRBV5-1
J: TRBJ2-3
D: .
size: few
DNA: TGCGCCAGCAGCTTAAAAGGGACGACTAGCACAGATACGCAGTATTTT
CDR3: CASSLKGTTSTDTQYF

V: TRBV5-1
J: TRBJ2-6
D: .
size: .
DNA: TGCGCCAGCAGCTTGGCCGGTATAAGTATCTCTGGGGCCAACGTCCTGACTTTC
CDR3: CASSLAGISISGANVLTF

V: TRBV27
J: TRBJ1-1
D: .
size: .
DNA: TGTGCCAGCAGTTTACGGGGGAGCGCGGGGACTGAAGCTTTCTTT
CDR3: CASSLRGSAGTEAFF

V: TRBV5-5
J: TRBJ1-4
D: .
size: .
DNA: TGTGCCAGCAGCTTGGGGTTAGGTGAAAAACTGTTTTTT
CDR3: CASSLGLGEKLFF

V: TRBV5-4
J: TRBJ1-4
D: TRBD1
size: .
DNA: TGTGCCAGCAGCTTGGAGGGACAGCCTAATGAAAAACTGTTTTTT
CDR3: CASSLEGQPNEKLFF

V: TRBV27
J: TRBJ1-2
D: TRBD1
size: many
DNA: TGTGCCAGCAGTTTATCCCCGGACAGGGGATCGTTGGGCTACACCTTC
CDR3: CASSLSPDRGSLGYTF

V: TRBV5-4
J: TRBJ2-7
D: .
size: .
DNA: TGTGCCAGCTCGCGGGGTTACGAGCAGTACTTC
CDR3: CASSRGYEQYF

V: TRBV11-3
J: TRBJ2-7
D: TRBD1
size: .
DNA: TGTGCCAGCAGCCCCTCCGGACAGGGGGCTAACGAGCAGTACTTC
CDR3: CASSPSGQGANEQYF

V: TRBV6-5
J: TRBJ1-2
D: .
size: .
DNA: TGTGCCAGCAGTCACCGGGACCGTAACTATGGCTACACCTTC
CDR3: CASSHRDRNYGYTF

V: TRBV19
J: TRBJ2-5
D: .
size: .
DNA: TGTGCCAGTAAAGGCCATGCGGAGACCCAGTACTTC
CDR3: CASKGHAETQYF

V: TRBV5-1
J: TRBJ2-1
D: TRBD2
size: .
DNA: TGCGCCAGCAGCTTGGGCGGGACTAGCGTATACAATGAGCAGTTCTTC
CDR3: CASSLGGTSVYNEQFF

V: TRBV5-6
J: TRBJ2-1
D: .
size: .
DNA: TGTGCCAGCACCCCTAGTGGGGGCAGAGAGCAGTTCTTC
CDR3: CASTPSGGREQFF